Each of the 20 T cell receptor beta chains below was sequenced from the same sample in a study of cytomegalovirus exposure and HLA in healthy donors. The PCR was carried out with 60 Vbeta primers and 13 Jbeta primers. The assay was immunoSEQ multiplex PCR, and TCRdb's table has in-frame clones only and misses some. The sample yields approximately 150,000 clones, over 70% seen once. The sequenced sample consisted of PBMCs. Receptors were obtained from a young man in good health and CMV-seropositive.

This clone was counted between two and nine times. This sequence joins TRBV28 and TRBJ1-1; possibly TRBD1 for D (5 bases). The germline gives CDR1 MDHEN, CDR2 SYDVKM. V was cut by 7 bases and J by 1 base, with 13 bases left in between. The CDR3 runs 14 residues. CDR3 nucleotide sequence: TGTGCCAGCACGCCCCTCGGGGGGAACACTGAAGCTTTCTTT. Its translation is CASTPLGGNTEAFF. Full variable domain (remainder filled in from reference TRBV28 and TRBJ1-1): DVKVTQSSRYLVKRTGEKVFLECVQDMDHENMFWYRQDPGLGLRLIYFSYDVKMKEKGDIPEGYSVSREKKERFSLILESASTNQTSMYLCASTPLGGNTEAFFGQGTRLTVV.

This chain joins TRBV6-6 and TRBJ1-2; 7 bases align to TRBD1. Trimming took 0 bases from V and 5 from J; bases not matched to a gene: 9. This CDR3 region has 16 residues. Germline assignment: CDR1 MNHNY and CDR2 SVGAGI (reference sequence). The CDR3 here is CASSYSRDSLLYGYTF. The CDR3 nucleotides read TGTGCCAGCAGTTACTCACGGGACAGCCTCCTATATGGCTACACCTTC.

The CDR3 DNA is TGTGCCAGCAGCTCCCTCCTCTATAGAACAGATACGCAGTATTTT. It is translated as CASSSLLYRTDTQYF. This sequence joins TRBV7-9 and TRBJ2-3; D is ambiguous. This CDR3 is 15 amino acids long. With 4 bases removed from V and 3 bases from J, the gap between germline ends came to 14 bases. CDR1 and CDR2 (germline): SEHNR, FQNEAQ (reference sequence).

The chain has TRBV6-4 and TRBJ2-3, with TRBD2 matching over 7 bases. Germline CDR1 is MRHNA and CDR2 is SNTAGT. The V segment lost 2 bases and the J segment 4 bases; nucleotides outside the gene matches: 9. CDR3 length equals 16 residues. DNA of the CDR3: TGTGCCAGCAGTGACGGTCGCGGGAGAGGAGCAGATACGCAGTATTTT. Translating it yields CASSDGRGRGADTQYF.

With regard to this clone: The junction departs from the called germline gene at one end, perhaps through a read error. V usage is TRBV7-9 and J usage is TRBJ2-3; D not resolved. The CDR3 has 16 residues. In germline, CDR1 is SEHNR, CDR2 FQNEAQ (reference sequence). The CDR3 reads CASSSRPLGETDTKYF. The CDR3, as DNA: TGTGCCAGCAGCTCCCGGCCTCTGGGCGAAACAGATACGAAGTATTTT.

This clone was detected once. This chain uses TRBV4-1 with TRBJ2-7; D perhaps matches TRBD2 (6 bases). This CDR3 has 17 amino acids. Deletions cut 3 bases from V and 2 bases from J, with 20 bases between. CDR1 MGHRA and CDR2 YSYEKL come from the germline V gene. In DNA form, the CDR3 reads TGCGCCAGCAGCCAGCGGCTAGCACTCCGCGGGACCTACGAGCAGTACTTC. Its protein is CASSQRLALRGTYEQYF.

A few counts support this clone. V gene TRBV6-6 combines with J gene TRBJ1-2; D remains ambiguous. The germline V gene has CDR1 MNHNY and CDR2 SVGAGI (reference sequence). The CDR3 runs 13 residues. Trimming stripped 2 bases from V and 4 bases from J, with 8 bases between. The CDR3 sequence: CASSYEGGYGYTF. The CDR3 DNA sequence: TGTGCCAGCAGTTACGAGGGCGGCTATGGCTACACCTTC.

J is TRBJ2-7 and V is TRBV18, with TRBD2 matching 13 bases. The V and J ends lost 3 bases and 2 bases, in that order; junction bases with no gene match: 1. The CDR3 extends over 15 amino acids. CDR1 and CDR2 from the germline V gene are KGHSH and LQKENI. The CDR3 DNA reads as TGTGCCAGCTCACCCACTAGCGGGAGGGCCTACGAGCAGTACTTC. The encoded protein is CASSPTSGRAYEQYF.

This chain uses TRBV7-9 with TRBJ1-1; the match to TRBD1 covers 9 bases. CDR3 size: 17 residues. Germline V CDR1 and CDR2: SEHNR, FQNEAQ (reference sequence). The trim removed 4 bases at V and 5 bases at J, leaving 14 bases unmatched. The CDR3 region is CASSSNSGQGIITEAFF. In DNA form, the CDR3 reads TGTGCCAGCAGCTCCAACTCGGGACAGGGTATAATAACTGAAGCTTTCTTT. The full variable domain, in which reference TRBV7-9 and TRBJ1-1 provide the parts outside the CDR3, is DTGVSQNPRHKITKRGQNVTFRCDPISEHNRLYWYRQTLGQGPEFLTYFQNEAQLEKSRLLSDRFSAERPKGSFSTLEIQRTEQGDSAMYLCASSSNSGQGIITEAFFGQGTRLTVV.

V is TRBV6-1 and J is TRBJ2-4; 7 nucleotides align to TRBD2. The length of the CDR3 is 16 residues. The V gene's germline CDR1 is MNHNS and CDR2 SASEGT. The V and J ends lost 1 base and 2 bases, in that order; junction bases with no gene match: 5. This CDR3 reads CASSEVSSGTKNIQYF. The CDR3 DNA reads TGTGCCAGCAGTGAAGTCTCTAGCGGAACCAAAAACATTCAGTACTTC.

V and J are TRBV13 and TRBJ1-1, with no clear D. CDR1 and CDR2 (germline): PRHDT, FYEKMQ (reference sequence). The CDR3 covers 13 residues. V was cut by 5 bases and J by 1 base, with 8 bases left in between. The CDR3 sequence is CASSPRSNTEAFF. The DNA of the CDR3 is TGTGCCAGCAGCCCACGGTCGAACACTGAAGCTTTCTTT.

This chain connects TRBV11-3 to TRBJ2-5; TRBD1 matches at 10 bases. Germline V gives CDR1 SGHNT, CDR2 YENEEA. J gave up 4 bases and V 1 base, and 6 bases lay outside the gene matches. The CDR3 sequence is 16 residues long. CDR3 region: CASSLVTGGVLETQYF. CDR3 bases: TGTGCCAGCAGCTTAGTGACAGGGGGCGTTTTAGAGACCCAGTACTTC.

The rearrangement joins TRBV5-4 to TRBJ2-7; 9 positions match TRBD2. The V and J ends lost 1 base and 4 bases, in that order; junction bases with no gene match: 21. Germline assignment: CDR1 SGHNT and CDR2 YYREEE (reference sequence). The CDR3 extends over 20 amino acids. CDR3 nucleotide sequence: TGTGCCAGCAGCTTGTCTTTCCGGGGGGCGGGGGGGACGTCACGTTACGAGCAGTACTTC. Its translation is CASSLSFRGAGGTSRYEQYF.

The rearrangement links TRBV5-5 to TRBJ2-3; 7 bases match TRBD1. J gave up 2 bases and V 1 base, and 4 bases lay outside the gene matches. The CDR3 extends over 15 amino acids. CDR1 is SGHKS and CDR2 is YYEKEE in the germline V gene (reference sequence). CDR3 nucleotide sequence: TGTGCCAGCAGCTTGTACAGGGGAGCCACAGATACGCAGTATTTT. This codes for CASSLYRGATDTQYF.

With respect to this clone: The same CDR3 also results from other DNA sequences found in this sample. The V gene is TRBV4-2, the J gene TRBJ2-1, with D possibly matching TRBD1 (6 bases). Germline CDR1 is LGHNA and CDR2 is YNFKEQ. This CDR3 is built from 14 residues. V lost 0 bases and J lost 4, with 7 bases in between. The CDR3 loop is CASSQDRGYNEQFF. CDR3 DNA: TGTGCCAGCAGCCAAGACAGGGGTTACAATGAGCAGTTCTTC.

This clone was counted a single time. The CDR3 DNA is TGTGCCAGCAGCCATCGGACAGGGGGCGCCCGGACTAATGAAAAACTGTTTTTT. Its translation is CASSHRTGGARTNEKLFF. The rearrangement uses TRBV14 and TRBJ1-4; 11 bases are shared with TRBD1. CDR1 and CDR2 (germline): SGHDN, FVKESK. Trimming cost V 3 bases and J 2 bases; bases outside gene matches: 8. The CDR3 is 18 amino acids.

The rearrangement joins TRBV19 to TRBJ1-1, with D unresolved. The V gene lost 3 bases and the J gene lost 1 base, with 6 bases spanning the gap. CDR3 length: 13 residues. Germline V CDR1 and CDR2: LNHDA, SQIVND (reference sequence). CDR3 nucleotides: TGTGCCAGTAGTATTAAGAGGAACACTGAAGCTTTCTTT. It yields the protein CASSIKRNTEAFF.

V and J are TRBV6-5 and TRBJ2-1; TRBD2 might be the D (5 bases). The V end was cut by 5 bases, the J end by 9 bases, with 11 bases between. Per the germline V gene, CDR1 is MNHEY and CDR2 is SVGAGI. The CDR3 is made up of 12 amino acids. CDR3 protein: CASSRLGGEQFF. The CDR3 nucleotides are TGTGCCAGCAGTAGACTTGGAGGTGAGCAGTTCTTC.

The rearrangement links TRBV5-6 to TRBJ2-2, with 10 nucleotides matching TRBD1. Per germline, CDR1 SGHDT and CDR2 YYEEEE. Trimming at V came to 2 bases and at J to 2 bases, leaving 3 bases not matched to a gene. The CDR3 consists of 16 residues. CDR3 in DNA: TGTGCCAGCAGCTTCGACAGGGGGCTTAACACCGGGGAGCTGTTTTTT. This sequence encodes CASSFDRGLNTGELFF.

V gene TRBV30 combines with J gene TRBJ2-3, with 7 bases fitting TRBD1. The V and J ends lost 5 bases and 1 base, in that order; junction bases with no gene match: 9. Germline V gene sequence: CDR1 GTSNPN, CDR2 SVGIG (reference sequence). This CDR3 has 15 residues. The CDR3 is CAWGNGDSRTDTQYF. CDR3 DNA sequence: TGTGCCTGGGGAAATGGGGACAGCCGCACAGATACGCAGTATTTT.